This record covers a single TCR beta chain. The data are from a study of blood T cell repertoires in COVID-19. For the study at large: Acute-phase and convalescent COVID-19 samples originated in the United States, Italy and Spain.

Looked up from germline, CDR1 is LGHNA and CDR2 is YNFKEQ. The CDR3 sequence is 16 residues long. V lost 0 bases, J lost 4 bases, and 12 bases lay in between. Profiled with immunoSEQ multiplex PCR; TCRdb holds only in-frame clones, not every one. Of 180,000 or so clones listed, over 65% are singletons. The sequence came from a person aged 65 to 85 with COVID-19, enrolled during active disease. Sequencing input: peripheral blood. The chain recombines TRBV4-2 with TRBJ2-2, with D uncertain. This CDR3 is CASSQEIVVLTGELFF. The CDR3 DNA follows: TGTGCCAGCAGCCAAGAGATTGTCGTACTCACCGGGGAGCTGTTTTTT.